The present TCR beta chain was sequenced within a study of cytomegalovirus exposure and HLA in healthy donors. This CDR3 has 15 residues. V lost 3 bases and J lost 4; bases outside the gene matches: 8. From germline, CDR1 is SGHNT and CDR2 YYREEE (reference sequence). Use of 60 Vbeta and 13 Jbeta primers characterized the PCR. The method was immunoSEQ multiplex PCR; TCRdb's version includes in-frame clones alone and lacks a portion of them. The sample lists 150,000 or so clones; about 80% were seen once. This clonotype originated in a woman aged 40 to 55 in good health and CMV-seronegative. The chain combines TRBV5-4 with TRBJ2-7; 9 positions agree with TRBD2. Sequencing was carried out using PBMCs. The CDR3 DNA reads as TGTGCCAGCAGCTCCGGTAGCGGGGGACCATACGAGCAGTACTTC. It specifies CASSSGSGGPYEQYF.